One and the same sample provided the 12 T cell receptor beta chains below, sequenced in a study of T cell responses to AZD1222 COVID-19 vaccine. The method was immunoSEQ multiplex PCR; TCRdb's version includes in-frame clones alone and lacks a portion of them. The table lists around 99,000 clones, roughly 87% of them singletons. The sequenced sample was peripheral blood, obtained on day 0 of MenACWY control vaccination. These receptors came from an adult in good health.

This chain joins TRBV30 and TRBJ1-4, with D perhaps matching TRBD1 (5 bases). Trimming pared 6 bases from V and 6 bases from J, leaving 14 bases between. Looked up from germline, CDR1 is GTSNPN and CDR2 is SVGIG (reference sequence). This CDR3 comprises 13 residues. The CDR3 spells CACSGTVDEKLFF. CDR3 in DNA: TGTGCCTGCTCTGGGACGGTTGATGAAAAACTGTTTTTT. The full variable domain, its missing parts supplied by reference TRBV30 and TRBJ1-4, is SQTIHQWPATLVQPVGSPLSLECTVEGTSNPNLYWYRQAAGRGLQLLFYSVGIGQISSEVPQNLSASRPQDRQFILSSKKLLLSDSGFYLCACSGTVDEKLFFGSGTQLSVL.

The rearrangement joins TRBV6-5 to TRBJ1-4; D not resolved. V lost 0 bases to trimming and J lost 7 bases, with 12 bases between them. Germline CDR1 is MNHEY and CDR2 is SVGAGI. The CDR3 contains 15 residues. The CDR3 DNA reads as TGTGCCAGCAGTTACTCATTCCGGGGTGGTGAAAAACTGTTTTTT. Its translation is CASSYSFRGGEKLFF.

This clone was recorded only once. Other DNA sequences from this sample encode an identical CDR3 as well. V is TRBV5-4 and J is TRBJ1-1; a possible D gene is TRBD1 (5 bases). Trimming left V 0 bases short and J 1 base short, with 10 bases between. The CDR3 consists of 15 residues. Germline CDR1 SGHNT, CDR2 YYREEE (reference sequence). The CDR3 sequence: CASSLGGTGNTEAFF. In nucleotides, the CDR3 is TGTGCCAGCAGCTTGGGAGGTACAGGGAACACTGAAGCTTTCTTT.

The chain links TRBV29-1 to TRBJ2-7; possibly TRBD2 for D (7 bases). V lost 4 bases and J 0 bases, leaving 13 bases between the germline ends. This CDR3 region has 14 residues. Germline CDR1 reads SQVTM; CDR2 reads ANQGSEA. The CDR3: CSVVGGLNSYEQYF. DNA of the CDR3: TGCAGCGTTGTCGGGGGGCTAAACTCCTACGAGCAGTACTTC.

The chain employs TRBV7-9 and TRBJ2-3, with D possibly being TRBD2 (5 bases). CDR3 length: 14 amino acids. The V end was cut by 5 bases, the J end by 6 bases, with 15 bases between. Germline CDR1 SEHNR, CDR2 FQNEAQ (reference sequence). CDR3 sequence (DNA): TGTGCCAGCAGCAGATATAGCGTTTCGGATACGCAGTATTTT. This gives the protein CASSRYSVSDTQYF.

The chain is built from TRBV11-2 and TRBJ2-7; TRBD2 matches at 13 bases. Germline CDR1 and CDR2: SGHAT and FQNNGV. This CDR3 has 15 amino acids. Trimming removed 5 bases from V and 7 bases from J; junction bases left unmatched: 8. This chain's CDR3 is CASSPGTSGVGEQYF. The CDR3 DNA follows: TGTGCCAGCAGCCCCGGGACTAGCGGGGTTGGAGAGCAGTACTTC.

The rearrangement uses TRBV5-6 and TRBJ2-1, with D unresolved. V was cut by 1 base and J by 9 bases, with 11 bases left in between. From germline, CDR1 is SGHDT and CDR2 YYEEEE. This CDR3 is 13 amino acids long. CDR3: CASSLPGSGEQFF. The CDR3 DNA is TGTGCCAGCAGCTTGCCCGGGTCGGGTGAGCAGTTCTTC.

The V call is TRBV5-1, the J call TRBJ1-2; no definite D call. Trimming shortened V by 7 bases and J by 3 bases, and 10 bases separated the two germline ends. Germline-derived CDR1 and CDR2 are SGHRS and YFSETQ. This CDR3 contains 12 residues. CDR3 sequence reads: CASSDGDYGYTF. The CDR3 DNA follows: TGCGCCAGCTCGGACGGGGACTATGGCTACACCTTC.

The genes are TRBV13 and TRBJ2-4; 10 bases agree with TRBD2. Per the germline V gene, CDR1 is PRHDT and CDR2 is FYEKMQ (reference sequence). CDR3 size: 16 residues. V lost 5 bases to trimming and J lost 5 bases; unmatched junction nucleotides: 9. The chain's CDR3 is CASSQTTSGDENIQYF. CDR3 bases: TGTGCCAGCAGCCAAACAACTAGCGGGGACGAAAACATTCAGTACTTC. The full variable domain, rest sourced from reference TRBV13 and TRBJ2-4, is AAGVIQSPRHLIKEKRETATLKCYPIPRHDTVYWYQQGPGQDPQFLISFYEKMQSDKGSIPDRFSAQQFSDYHSELNMSSLELGDSALYFCASSQTTSGDENIQYFGAGTRLSVL.

Here the CDR3 reads CASSFLPGLAGNNEQFF. CDR3 DNA sequence: TGTGCCAGCAGCTTCCTACCGGGACTAGCGGGGAACAATGAGCAGTTCTTC. V is TRBV11-2 and J is TRBJ2-1, with 13 bases matching TRBD2. The CDR3 sequence is 17 residues long. The V segment lost 3 bases and the J segment 5 bases; nucleotides outside the gene matches: 7. The germline gives CDR1 SGHAT, CDR2 FQNNGV.

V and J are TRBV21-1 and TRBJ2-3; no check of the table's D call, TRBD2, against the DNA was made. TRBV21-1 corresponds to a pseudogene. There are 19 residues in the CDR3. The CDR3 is CASSKRSGGGRASTDTQYF. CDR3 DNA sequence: TGTGCCAGCAGCAAAAGGTCCGGGGGCGGGAGGGCCTCGACAGATACGCAGTATTTT.

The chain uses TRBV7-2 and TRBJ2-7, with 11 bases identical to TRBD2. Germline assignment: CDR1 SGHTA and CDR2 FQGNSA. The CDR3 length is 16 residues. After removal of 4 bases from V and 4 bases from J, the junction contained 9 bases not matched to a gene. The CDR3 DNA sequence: TGTGCCAGCAGCTCAGCTGCGACTAGCGGGGCTTACGAGCAGTACTTC. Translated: CASSSAATSGAYEQYF.